Described below is a single T cell receptor beta chain sequence and its context. TCR beta CDR3 amplification used RNA transcripts. RT-PCR was first run with HTBI primers, then multiplex PCR in a second round. One entry per CDR3 protein, called by TCRdb with MiXCR from the multiplex PCR reads. The table includes some 240,000 distinct CDR3 sequences, around 50% detected once. The sample comes from a study of Graves' ophthalmopathy and Graves' hyperthyroidism. Germline lookup yields CDR1 SGHRS and CDR2 YFSETQ. There are 14 residues in the CDR3. The V end lost 4 bases, the J end lost 0 bases, and 10 bases lay between the germline ends.

The sequence was collected from an adult man with Graves' ophthalmopathy. The specimen was peripheral blood. V and J are TRBV5-1 and TRBJ1-2, with D unclear. CDR3 DNA sequence: TGCGCCAGCAGCCCCCAGGTATCTAACTATGGCTACACCTTC. Translation gives CASSPQVSNYGYTF.